Each of the 16 T cell receptor beta chains below was sequenced from the same sample in a study of blood T cell repertoires in COVID-19. The table came from immunoSEQ multiplex PCR; TCRdb's copy has only in-frame clones and leaves some out. The table has 150,000 or so clones, around 80% seen once. Source material: peripheral blood. The receptors here all came from a woman older than 75 with acute or convalescent COVID-19.

J is TRBJ1-2 and V is TRBV12-3 or TRBV12-4, with 8 positions matching TRBD1. This CDR3 has 12 residues. J lost 7 bases, V lost 4 bases, and 2 bases had no gene match. Here the CDR3 reads CASSSDRGGYTF. In DNA form, the CDR3 reads TGTGCCAGCAGTTCCGACAGGGGTGGCTACACCTTC.

The V and J genes are TRBV29-1 and TRBJ2-1; D unresolved. This CDR3 region has 15 residues. The V gene's germline CDR1 is SQVTM and CDR2 ANQGSEA. V gave up 4 bases and J gave up 0 bases, with 13 bases separating them. Written as DNA, the CDR3 is TGCAGCGTTGCTGGGCGAGCCGCCTCCTACAATGAGCAGTTCTTC. Its protein product is CSVAGRAASYNEQFF.

The J gene is TRBJ2-1, the V gene TRBV5-5; perhaps TRBD2 as D (5 bases). The germline gives CDR1 SGHKS, CDR2 YYEKEE (reference sequence). V dropped 5 bases and J dropped 4 bases, with 16 bases sitting between them. This CDR3 is built from 15 residues. The CDR3 loop is CASRRVDALYNEQFF. CDR3 DNA: TGTGCCAGCAGGCGGGTGGATGCCCTATACAATGAGCAGTTCTTC.

The rearrangement joins TRBV5-1 to TRBJ1-4, with 8 bases matching TRBD1. Germline CDR1 is SGHRS and CDR2 is YFSETQ. V lost 0 bases, J lost 5 bases, and 3 bases stayed unmatched. The CDR3 has 15 amino acids. The CDR3 coding sequence is TGCGCCAGCAGCTTGGGACAGGGGTCAAATGAAAAACTGTTTTTT. Encoded protein: CASSLGQGSNEKLFF.

The rearrangement joins TRBV4-2 to TRBJ2-2, with TRBD2 matching over 10 bases. In germline, CDR1 is LGHNA, CDR2 YNFKEQ. Trimming cost V 4 bases and J 3 bases; bases outside gene matches: 5. CDR3 size: 16 residues. The CDR3 DNA reads as TGTGCCAGCAGCCCCCGGACTAGCGGTGACACCGGGGAGCTGTTTTTT. Protein sequence: CASSPRTSGDTGELFF.

The rearrangement uses TRBV3-1 (or the pseudogene TRBV3-2) and TRBJ2-2; D might be TRBD1 (6 bases). V was trimmed by 8 bases and J by 10 bases, leaving 11 bases between them. Germline loops: CDR1 LGHDT, CDR2 YNNKEL (reference sequence). The CDR3 totals 11 residues. CDR3 sequence: CASEGGMELFF. The DNA of the CDR3 is TGTGCCAGCGAAGGGGGTATGGAGCTGTTTTTT.

This clone showed up just a few times. The rearrangement uses TRBV7-2 and TRBJ2-7; TRBD2 aligns across 9 bases. The ends lost 1 base at V and 7 bases at J; junction bases unmatched: 11. The length of the CDR3 is 16 residues. Germline assignment: CDR1 SGHTA and CDR2 FQGNSA. The CDR3 spells CASSLDRREGGEEQYF. The CDR3 coding sequence is TGTGCCAGCAGCTTAGACCGGCGGGAGGGGGGGGAAGAGCAGTACTTC.

The chain combines TRBV19 with TRBJ2-1, with D perhaps matching TRBD1 (6 bases). The germline gives CDR1 LNHDA, CDR2 SQIVND (reference sequence). V lost 5 bases and J 0 bases, leaving 11 bases between the germline ends. The CDR3 is 15 amino acids. The CDR3 region is CASSLQTGSYNEQFF. CDR3 nucleotides: TGTGCCAGTAGTCTCCAGACAGGCTCCTACAATGAGCAGTTCTTC.

The chain carries TRBV4-1 and TRBJ1-1, with D tentatively TRBD1 (6 bases). The CDR3 sequence is 16 residues long. Germline CDR1 reads MGHRA; CDR2 reads YSYEKL. The V gene lost 4 bases and the J gene lost 3 bases, with 18 bases spanning the gap. CDR3 in amino acids: CASSPFRDTRDTEAFF. CDR3 coding DNA: TGCGCCAGCAGCCCGTTCCGGGACACGAGGGACACTGAAGCTTTCTTT.

The rearrangement uses TRBV15 and TRBJ2-7; 7 bases are shared with TRBD2. Germline loops: CDR1 LNHNV, CDR2 YYDKDF (reference sequence). Unmatched junction bases numbered 2, after V lost 0 bases and J lost 0 bases. The CDR3 sequence is 15 residues long. The CDR3 nucleotides are TGTGCCACCAGCAGAGATCCGGGGGGCTCCTACGAGCAGTACTTC. This encodes CATSRDPGGSYEQYF.

The chain recombines TRBV21-1 with TRBJ1-4; the table calls TRBD1, which could not be checked here. TRBV21-1 is assigned pseudogene status. The CDR3 runs 19 residues. CDR3 in DNA: TGTGCCAGCAGCAAAGAGCTCCCGGACAGGGGTTCAACTAATGAAAAACTGTTTTTT. Protein: CASSKELPDRGSTNEKLFF.

The chain employs TRBV18 and TRBJ2-2; 9 bases are shared with TRBD2. The CDR3 runs 18 residues. Losses at the gene ends were 4 bases for V and 4 bases for J; bases not matched to a gene: 13. CDR1 is KGHSH and CDR2 is LQKENI in the germline V gene. The CDR3 protein is CASSLIPSGNVGTGELFF. The CDR3 nucleotides are TGTGCCAGCTCACTGATCCCTAGCGGGAACGTCGGCACCGGGGAGCTGTTTTTT. Full variable domain (missing parts from reference TRBV18 and TRBJ2-2): NAGVMQNPRHLVRRRGQEARLRCSPMKGHSHVYWYRQLPEEGLKFMVYLQKENIIDESGMPKERFSAEFPKEGPSILRIQQVVRGDSAAYFCASSLIPSGNVGTGELFFGEGSRLTVL.

The genes are TRBV18 and TRBJ1-1; D uncertain. The CDR3 consists of 15 residues. Germline lookup yields CDR1 KGHSH and CDR2 LQKENI. Trimming stripped 1 base from V and 8 bases from J, with 17 bases between. In DNA, the CDR3 is TGTGCCAGCTCACCACGGGAGACGACGGCGTCCGAAGCTTTCTTT. This gives the protein CASSPRETTASEAFF.

This chain links TRBV5-1 with TRBJ1-1; 9 bases align to TRBD1. CDR3 length: 15 amino acids. In germline, CDR1 is SGHRS, CDR2 YFSETQ. V gave up 0 bases and J gave up 3 bases; unmatched junction bases: 3. In DNA, the CDR3 is TGCGCCAGCAGCTTGGCCGGGACAGGGCACACTGAAGCTTTCTTT. Translating gives CASSLAGTGHTEAFF.

V usage is TRBV20-1 and J usage is TRBJ2-5; TRBD2 is a possible D gene (6 bases). The germline CDR1 and CDR2 sequences are DFQATT and SNEGSKA (reference sequence). Trimming took 3 bases from V and 5 from J, leaving 10 bases between them. The CDR3 is made up of 12 amino acids. In DNA form, the CDR3 reads TGCAGTGCTAGTGGGCTAGCGGAGACCCAGTACTTC. Its protein product is CSASGLAETQYF.

This rearrangement joins TRBV11-2 to TRBJ1-4, with D perhaps matching TRBD1 (5 bases). Trimming removed 0 bases from V and 8 bases from J, with 16 bases in between. The CDR3 contains 16 residues. Germline lookup yields CDR1 SGHAT and CDR2 FQNNGV. DNA for the CDR3: TGTGCCAGCAGCTTAGATCAAGAAGGGGTAGGGGAAAAACTGTTTTTT. This translates into CASSLDQEGVGEKLFF.